This T cell receptor beta chain was found in a study of T cells in Graves' hyperthyroidism and ophthalmopathy. PBMCs came from 10 ml fresh peripheral blood. This CDR3 is 14 amino acids long. V lost 10 bases, J lost 0 bases, and 15 bases lay in between. The germline V gene encodes CDR1 MNHNS and CDR2 SASEGT. This clonotype has at least ten counts. What was amplified from RNA transcripts were TCR beta CDR3 regions. TCR CDR3 regions were first amplified by RT-PCR with HTBI primers. TCRdb processed the multiplex PCR reads anew with MiXCR; each CDR3 protein has one entry. This table holds about 350,000 distinct CDR3 sequences, approximately 15% found once.

The material sequenced was blood. V gene TRBV6-1 combines with J gene TRBJ2-5, with a possible D match to TRBD2 (6 bases). This TCR came from a woman aged 25 to 39 with Graves' hyperthyroidism. The CDR3 DNA follows: TGTGCCACCTCGGTCGGGACTCACCAAGAGACCCAGTACTTC. This gives the protein CATSVGTHQETQYF.